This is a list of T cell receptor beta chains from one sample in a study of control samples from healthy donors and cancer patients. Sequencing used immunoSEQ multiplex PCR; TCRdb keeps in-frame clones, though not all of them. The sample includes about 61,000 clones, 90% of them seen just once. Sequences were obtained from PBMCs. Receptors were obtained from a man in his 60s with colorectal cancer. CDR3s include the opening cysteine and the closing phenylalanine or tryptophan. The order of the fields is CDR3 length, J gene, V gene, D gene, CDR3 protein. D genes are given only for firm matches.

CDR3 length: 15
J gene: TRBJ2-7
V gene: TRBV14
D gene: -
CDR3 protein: CASSPAWRTSYEQYF

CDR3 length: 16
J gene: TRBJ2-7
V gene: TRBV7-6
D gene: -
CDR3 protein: CASSSSAGTPAYEQYF

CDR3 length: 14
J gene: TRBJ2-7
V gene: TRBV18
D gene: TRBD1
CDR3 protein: CASSPGTGGSEQYF

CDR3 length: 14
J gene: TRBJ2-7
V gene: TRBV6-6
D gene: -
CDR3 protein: CAIAPRASAYEQYF

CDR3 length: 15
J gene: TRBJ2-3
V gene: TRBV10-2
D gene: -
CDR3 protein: CASTPAGPLTDTQYF

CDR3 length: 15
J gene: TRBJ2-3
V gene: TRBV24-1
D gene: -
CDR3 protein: CATSDLQLSTDTQYF

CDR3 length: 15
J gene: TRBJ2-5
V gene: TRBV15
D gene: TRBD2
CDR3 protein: CATSGAGRVQETQYF

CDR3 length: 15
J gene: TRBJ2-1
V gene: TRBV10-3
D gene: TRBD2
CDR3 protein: CAISDPGGAELWQFF

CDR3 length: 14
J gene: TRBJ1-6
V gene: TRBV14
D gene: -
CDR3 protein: CASSQDRTYSPLHF

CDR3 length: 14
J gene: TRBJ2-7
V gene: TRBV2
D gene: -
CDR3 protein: CASSELRGGYEQYF

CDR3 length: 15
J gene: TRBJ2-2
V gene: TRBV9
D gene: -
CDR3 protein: CASSVATLGGGELFF

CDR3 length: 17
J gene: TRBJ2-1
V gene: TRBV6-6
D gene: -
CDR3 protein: CASSPGAVVFSYNEQFF

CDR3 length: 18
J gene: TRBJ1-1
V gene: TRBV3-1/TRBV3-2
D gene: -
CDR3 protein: CASSQDPKGDRNDYEAFF

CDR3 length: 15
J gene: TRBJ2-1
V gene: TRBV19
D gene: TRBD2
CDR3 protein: CASRGLAGGEDEQFF

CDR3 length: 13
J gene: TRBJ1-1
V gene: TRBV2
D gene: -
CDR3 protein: CATKQEVNTEAFF

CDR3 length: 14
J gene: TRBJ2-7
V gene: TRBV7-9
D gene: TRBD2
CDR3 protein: CASSLTGGTYEQYF

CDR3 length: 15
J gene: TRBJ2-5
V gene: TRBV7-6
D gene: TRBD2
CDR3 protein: CASSPRTSAIQTQYF

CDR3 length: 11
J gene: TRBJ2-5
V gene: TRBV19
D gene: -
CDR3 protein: CASSPGETQYF

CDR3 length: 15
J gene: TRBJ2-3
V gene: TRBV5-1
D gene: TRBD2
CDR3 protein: CASSHPSGGTDTQYF

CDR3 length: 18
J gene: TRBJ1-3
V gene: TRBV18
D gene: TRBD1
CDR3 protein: CASSHSLAGTGTGNTIYF

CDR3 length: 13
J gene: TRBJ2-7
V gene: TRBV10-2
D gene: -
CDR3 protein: CASRDASFYEQYF

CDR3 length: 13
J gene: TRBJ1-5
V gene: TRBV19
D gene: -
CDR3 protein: CASSGTARSPQHF

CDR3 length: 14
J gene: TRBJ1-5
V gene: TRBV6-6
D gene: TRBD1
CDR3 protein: CASGGQGFNQPQHF

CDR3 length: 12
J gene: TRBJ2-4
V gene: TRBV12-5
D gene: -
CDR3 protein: CASGHRSGIQYF

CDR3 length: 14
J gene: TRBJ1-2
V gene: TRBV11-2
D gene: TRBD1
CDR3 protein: CASSLPGTVYGYTF

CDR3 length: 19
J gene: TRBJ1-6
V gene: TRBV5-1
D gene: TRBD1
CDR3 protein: CASSLGSGTGFSYNSPLHF

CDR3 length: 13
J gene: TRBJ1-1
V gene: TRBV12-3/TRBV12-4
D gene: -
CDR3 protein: CASSFREGTEAFF

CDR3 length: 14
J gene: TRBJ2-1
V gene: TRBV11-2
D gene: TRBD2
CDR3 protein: CASSITSGGVEQFF

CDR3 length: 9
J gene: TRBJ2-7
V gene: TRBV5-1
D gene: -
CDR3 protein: CASFTKQYF

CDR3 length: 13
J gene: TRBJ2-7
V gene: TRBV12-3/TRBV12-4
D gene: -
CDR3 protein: CASSPVGLPEQYF

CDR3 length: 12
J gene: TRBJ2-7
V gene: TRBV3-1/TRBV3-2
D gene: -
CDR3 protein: CASTKTGYEQYF

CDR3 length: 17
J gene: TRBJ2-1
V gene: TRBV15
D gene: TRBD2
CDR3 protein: CATSRTGLAGDFYEQFF

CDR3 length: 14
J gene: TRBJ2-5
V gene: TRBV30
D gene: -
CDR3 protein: CAWSLGGSLETQYF

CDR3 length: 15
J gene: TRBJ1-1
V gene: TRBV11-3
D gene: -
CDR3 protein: CASSLSGTMNTEAFF

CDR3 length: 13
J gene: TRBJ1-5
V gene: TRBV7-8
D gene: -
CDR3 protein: CASSLATGQPQHF

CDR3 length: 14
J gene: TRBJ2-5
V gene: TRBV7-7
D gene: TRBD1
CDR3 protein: CASSLTGFQETQYF

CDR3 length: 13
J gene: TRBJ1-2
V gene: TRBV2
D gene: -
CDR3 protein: CASRGTLNGGYTF

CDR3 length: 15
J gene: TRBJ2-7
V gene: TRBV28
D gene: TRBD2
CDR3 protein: CASNRRLAGTYEQYF

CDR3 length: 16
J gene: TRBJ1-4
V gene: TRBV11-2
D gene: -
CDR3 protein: CASSLSVGGGKEKLFF

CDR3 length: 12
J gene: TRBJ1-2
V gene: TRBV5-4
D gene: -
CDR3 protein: CASSLEGYGYTF

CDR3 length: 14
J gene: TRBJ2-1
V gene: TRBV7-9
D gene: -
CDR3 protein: CASSLEEGSDEQFF

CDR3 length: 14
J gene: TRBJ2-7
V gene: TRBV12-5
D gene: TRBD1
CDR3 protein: CASGLGQVSYEQYF

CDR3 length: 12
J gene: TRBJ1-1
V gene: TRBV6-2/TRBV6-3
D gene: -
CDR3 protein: CASSPRNTEAFF

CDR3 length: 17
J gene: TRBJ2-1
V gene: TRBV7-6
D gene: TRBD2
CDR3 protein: CASGSEPLAGPYNEQFF

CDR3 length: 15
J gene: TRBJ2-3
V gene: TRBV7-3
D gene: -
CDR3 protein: CASSPTPTGTDTQYF

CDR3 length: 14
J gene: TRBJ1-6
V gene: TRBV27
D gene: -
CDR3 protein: CASSLGGGDSPLHF

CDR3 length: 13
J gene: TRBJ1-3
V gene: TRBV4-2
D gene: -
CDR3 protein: CASSQGAGNTIYF

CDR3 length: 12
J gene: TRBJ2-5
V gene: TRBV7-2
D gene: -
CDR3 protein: CASTHRQETQYF